This T cell receptor beta chain derives from a study of blood T cell repertoires in COVID-19. Clones were sequenced by immunoSEQ multiplex PCR, and TCRdb holds only the in-frame ones, with some missing. The profile shows over 600,000 clones, 75% to 90% of them singletons. The V gene end was trimmed by 3 bases and the J gene end by 0 bases; junction bases not matched to a gene: 0. The CDR3 length is 16 residues. CDR1 SGHAT and CDR2 FQNNGV come from the germline V gene. The chain combines TRBV11-2 with TRBJ2-1; 12 bases align to TRBD2. Specimen: peripheral blood. This TCR derives from a woman aged 18-29 years with acute or convalescent COVID-19. CDR3 amino acids: CASSLTSGSSYNEQFF. CDR3 DNA sequence: TGTGCCAGCAGCTTGACTAGCGGGAGCTCCTACAATGAGCAGTTCTTC.